Presented here are 19 T cell receptor beta chains from one specimen sequenced in a study of vaccination and CD4 T cells after COVID-19. Noted treatment: roughly 10-day PBMC culture with coronavirus spike peptide pools or control peptides (ViraFEST assay). Harvesting of the unexposed donor's CD4+ T cells predated the COVID-19 pandemic (2011-2018). The Oncomine TCR Beta short-read assay was applied to DNA of cultured CD4+ T cells. TCRdb reprocessed the PCR reads with MiXCR, giving one entry per CDR3 protein. Of 2,000 to 3,000 distinct CDR3 sequences listed, roughly two fifths were seen once; the top ten hold less than 50%. No antigen is known for these receptors. Sequences were obtained from CD4+ T cells from blood, cultured in vitro. The receptors here all came from a human donor in good health.

This chain links TRBV4-3 with TRBJ1-6; no firm D call. Germline V gives CDR1 LGHNA, CDR2 YSLEER. The CDR3 runs to 14 residues. Trimming removed 2 bases from V and 6 bases from J, with 8 bases in between. CDR3 protein: CASSQQVSNSPLHF. CDR3 DNA: TGCGCCAGCAGCCAACAGGTTTCTAATTCACCCCTCCACTTT.

The genes are TRBV7-2 and TRBJ1-5, with 7 nucleotides matching TRBD1. The CDR3 is 12 amino acids. The V and J ends lost 3 bases and 9 bases, in that order; junction bases with no gene match: 2. CDR1 and CDR2 from the germline V gene are SGHTA and FQGNSA. The CDR3 spells CASSLHRGPQHF. The CDR3 DNA sequence: TGTGCCAGCAGCTTGCACAGGGGGCCCCAGCATTTT.

The chain recombines TRBV5-1 with TRBJ1-6; 8 bases match TRBD1. The V gene's germline CDR1 is SGHRS and CDR2 YFSETQ. V was clipped by 0 bases and J by 10 bases; unmatched bases: 3. This CDR3 has 14 amino acids. CDR3 nucleotides: TGCGCCAGCAGCTTGGGGACAGGGTCATCACCCCTCCACTTT. Protein product: CASSLGTGSSPLHF.

The chain recombines TRBV6-5 with TRBJ2-1; weak D call: TRBD2 (5 bases). Trimming left V 0 bases short and J 3 bases short, with 15 bases between. Germline lookup yields CDR1 MNHEY and CDR2 SVGAGI. This CDR3 region has 17 residues. The CDR3 spells CASSYSPSSGGYNEQFF. Here the CDR3 DNA reads TGTGCCAGCAGTTACTCTCCTTCCTCAGGAGGCTACAATGAGCAGTTCTTC.

CDR3 sequence reads: CASSEDIYGYTF. The CDR3 nucleotides are TGTGCCAGTAGTGAGGACATCTATGGCTACACCTTC. The rearrangement links TRBV19 to TRBJ1-2, with D perhaps TRBD1 (5 bases). The CDR3 covers 12 residues. Germline CDR1 LNHDA, CDR2 SQIVND (reference sequence). V was shortened by 5 bases and J by 4 bases, with 8 bases between the two germline ends.

The rearrangement joins TRBV5-1 to TRBJ1-1; D is unclear. Deletions cut 1 base from V and 2 bases from J, with 9 bases between. In germline, CDR1 is SGHRS, CDR2 YFSETQ. The CDR3 sequence is 14 residues long. In nucleotides, the CDR3 is TGCGCCAGCAGCTTGAGCCAGGTTAACACTGAAGCTTTCTTT. It codes for CASSLSQVNTEAFF.

This rearrangement joins TRBV4-1 to TRBJ2-5; weak D call: TRBD2 (5 bases). V was pared by 2 bases and J by 0 bases, with 10 bases between. The CDR3 consists of 15 residues. Germline CDR1 is MGHRA and CDR2 is YSYEKL. CDR3 sequence reads: CASSQMPGDQETQYF. CDR3 nucleotides: TGCGCCAGCAGCCAAATGCCCGGGGACCAAGAGACCCAGTACTTC.

The genes are TRBV20-1 and TRBJ1-3; D gene uncertain. CDR1 and CDR2 from the germline V gene are DFQATT and SNEGSKA (reference sequence). This CDR3 region has 14 residues. With 5 bases removed from V and 0 bases from J, the gap between germline ends came to 11 bases. CDR3 DNA: TGCAGTGCTCGGAGGCCCTCCTCTGGAAACACCATATATTTT. Translating gives CSARRPSSGNTIYF.

The V and J genes are TRBV28 and TRBJ2-3, with D unresolved. CDR1 and CDR2 (germline): MDHEN, SYDVKM. V was pared by 6 bases and J by 0 bases, with 25 bases between. The CDR3 runs to 19 residues. CDR3 nucleotides: TGTGCCAGCAGAGACCGGACGATTATCTTGACCTATAGCACAGATACGCAGTATTTT. Translating gives CASRDRTIILTYSTDTQYF.

The V call is TRBV2, the J call TRBJ1-6; possible D gene TRBD1, 5 bases. Trimming took off 10 bases at V and 5 bases at J, with 12 bases between the two ends. Germline V lookup: CDR1 SNHLY, CDR2 FYNNEI. This CDR3 comprises 13 residues. The CDR3 DNA is TGTGCCACTACCAGGGAAAATAATTCACCCCTCCACTTT. This codes for CATTRENNSPLHF.

This clonotype was recorded a few times. V gene TRBV20-1 combines with J gene TRBJ2-3; 8 bases align to TRBD2. J lost 2 bases, V lost 1 base, and 2 bases had no gene match. Germline CDR1 reads DFQATT; CDR2 reads SNEGSKA (reference sequence). CDR3 length: 14 amino acids. DNA for the CDR3: TGCAGTGCTAGAGTTAGCGGGGCCACAGATACGCAGTATTTT. As protein: CSARVSGATDTQYF.

In its sample, this clonotype was seen a few times. The CDR3 bases are TGCAGTGCCGCCCCCGTCGAGCAGTCCTATGGCTACACCTTC. This encodes CSAAPVEQSYGYTF. The chain recombines TRBV20-1 with TRBJ1-2; no clear D gene. V was pared by 6 bases and J by 4 bases, with 18 bases between. From germline, CDR1 is DFQATT and CDR2 SNEGSKA (reference sequence). The CDR3 has 14 residues.

This clonotype was picked up a small number of times. The genes are TRBV6-1 and TRBJ2-7, with a possible D match to TRBD1 (6 bases). Trimming took 7 bases from V and 2 from J, leaving 15 bases between them. CDR1 is MNHNS and CDR2 is SASEGT in the germline V gene. The CDR3 runs to 14 residues. The CDR3 loop reads CASNSLTGTYEQYF. The CDR3 DNA reads as TGTGCCAGCAATTCATTAACAGGGACCTACGAGCAGTACTTC.

V gene TRBV5-1 combines with J gene TRBJ2-5; D is tentatively TRBD1 or TRBD2 (5 bases each). Germline CDR1 and CDR2: SGHRS and YFSETQ. V was pared by 1 base and J by 5 bases, with 18 bases between. The length of the CDR3 is 16 residues. The CDR3 protein is CASSLTGAATGETQYF. CDR3 nucleotide sequence: TGCGCCAGCAGCTTGACCGGGGCCGCAACGGGGGAGACCCAGTACTTC.

This clonotype has just a few counts. The chain joins TRBV20-1 to TRBJ1-4, with no clear D. Germline V CDR1 and CDR2: DFQATT, SNEGSKA (reference sequence). V was shortened by 0 bases and J by 7 bases, with 12 bases between the two germline ends. The CDR3 spans 14 residues. Here the CDR3 reads CSARDLTGSEKLFF. In DNA form, the CDR3 reads TGCAGTGCTAGAGATCTTACGGGATCTGAAAAACTGTTTTTT.

This chain links TRBV2 with TRBJ2-3; 7 bases are a match to TRBD2. The V gene's germline CDR1 is SNHLY and CDR2 FYNNEI. The CDR3 runs to 11 residues. The trim removed 11 bases at V and 5 bases at J, leaving 4 bases unmatched. The DNA for the CDR3 is TGTGCCTCCAGGGAGGGAGATACGCAGTATTTT. It encodes CASREGDTQYF.

The chain has TRBV7-2 and TRBJ2-3; D perhaps matches TRBD1 (5 bases). Germline V gene sequence: CDR1 SGHTA, CDR2 FQGNSA. The ends were cut back, 4 bases at V and 4 bases at J, with 9 bases in the middle. The CDR3 is 13 residues long. The CDR3 loop reads CASSSSGPDTQYF. DNA for the CDR3: TGTGCCAGCAGCTCCTCAGGGCCAGATACGCAGTATTTT. Based on the CDR3 plus reference TRBV7-2 and TRBJ2-3, the full variable domain is GAGVSQSPSNKVTEKGKDVELRCDPISGHTALYWYRQSLGQGLEFLIYFQGNSAPDKSGLPSDRFSAERTGGSVSTLTIQRTQQEDSAVYLCASSSSGPDTQYFGPGTRLTVL.

This clonotype has only a few counts. This chain connects TRBV20-1 to TRBJ1-1; no clear D gene. Trimming shortened V by 2 bases and J by 1 base, and 5 bases separated the two germline ends. CDR1 and CDR2 (germline): DFQATT, SNEGSKA (reference sequence). The CDR3 is made up of 12 amino acids. The CDR3 DNA reads as TGCAGTGCTAGATCCGGGAACACTGAAGCTTTCTTT. Encoded protein: CSARSGNTEAFF.

This clonotype appeared a few times. The chain links TRBV20-1 to TRBJ2-7; 8 bases align to TRBD1. V lost 3 bases and J lost 7; bases outside the gene matches: 2. CDR1 is DFQATT and CDR2 is SNEGSKA in the germline V gene (reference sequence). The CDR3 has 11 residues. CDR3 residues: CSASYRGEQYF. CDR3 DNA sequence: TGCAGTGCTAGCTACAGGGGGGAGCAGTACTTC.